This T cell receptor (beta chain) was identified in a study of human T cells and chemical hapten exposure. The wider study: Across samples, TCR yields varied, mostly owing to small differences in pooled library volumes.

Time point noted: pre-sensitization, week 0. The treatment was: therapeutic diphenylcyclopropenone sensitization with weekly scalp DPC. Prior to application of each patch test, blood was drawn. Whole blood that had not been fractionated was the source of extracted total RNA. Germline CDR1 reads SNHLY; CDR2 reads FYNNEI. V was shortened by 0 bases and J by 5 bases, with 11 bases between the two germline ends. CDR3 length: 15 residues. The library tagged each cDNA molecule with unique molecular identifiers. TCRdb re-analysed the RACE reads in MiXCR, keeping a single row per CDR3 protein. This table has roughly 380,000 distinct CDR3 sequences, 4.5% to 6% appearing once.

The receptor comes from a woman in her forties or fifties with alopecia areata. Some clones in this sample may be carry-over from other donors' samples. The J gene is TRBJ1-5, the V gene TRBV2, with no clear D. This sample comprised whole blood, obtained in connection with sensitization to the hapten diphenylcyclopropenone (DPC). The CDR3 loop reads CASSEAYGPDQPQHF. DNA for the CDR3: TGTGCCAGCAGTGAAGCATACGGGCCTGATCAGCCCCAGCATTTT.